This T cell receptor (beta chain) was captured in a study of cytomegalovirus exposure and HLA in healthy donors. The germline gives CDR1 SNHLY, CDR2 FYNNEI. The trim removed 5 bases at V and 7 bases at J, leaving 9 bases unmatched. CDR3 length: 15 residues. The study, taken as a whole, reports: Accurate predictions that matched the HLA-A and HLA-B alleles of most subjects were reportedly made from TCR beta sequences.

Primers included in the PCR were 60 Vbeta and 13 Jbeta primers. TCRdb's copy holds only in-frame clones and misses some; the assay was immunoSEQ multiplex PCR. The sample contains fewer than 200,000 clones, roughly two thirds of which appear only once. With regard to this clone: Its target is not known.

The source is a woman aged 25 to 39 in good health and CMV-seronegative. Source material: PBMCs. The chain joins TRBV2 to TRBJ1-4; 8 bases agree with TRBD1. CDR3 sequence reads: CASSSSGQGPEKLFF. DNA for the CDR3: TGTGCCAGCAGTTCCAGTGGACAGGGCCCTGAAAAACTGTTTTTT.